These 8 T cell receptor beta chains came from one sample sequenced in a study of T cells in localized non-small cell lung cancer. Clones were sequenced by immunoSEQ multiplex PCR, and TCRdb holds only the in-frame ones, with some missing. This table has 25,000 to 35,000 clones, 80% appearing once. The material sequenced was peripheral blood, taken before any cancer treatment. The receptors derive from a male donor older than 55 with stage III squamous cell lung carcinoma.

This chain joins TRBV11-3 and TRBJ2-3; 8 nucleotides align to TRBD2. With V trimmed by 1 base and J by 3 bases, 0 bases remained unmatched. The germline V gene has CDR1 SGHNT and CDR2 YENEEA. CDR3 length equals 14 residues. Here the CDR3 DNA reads TGTGCCAGCAGCTTAGGCGGGGGGACAGATACGCAGTATTTT. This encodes CASSLGGGTDTQYF.

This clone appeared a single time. This CDR3 reads CASMRDGGYTF. The CDR3 nucleotides are TGTGCCAGCATGAGGGACGGCGGCTACACCTTC. The chain joins TRBV6-6 to TRBJ1-2; possible D gene TRBD1, 5 bases. This CDR3 contains 11 residues. Germline CDR1 reads MNHNY; CDR2 reads SVGAGI (reference sequence). Trimming took off 7 bases at V and 8 bases at J, with 11 bases between the two ends.

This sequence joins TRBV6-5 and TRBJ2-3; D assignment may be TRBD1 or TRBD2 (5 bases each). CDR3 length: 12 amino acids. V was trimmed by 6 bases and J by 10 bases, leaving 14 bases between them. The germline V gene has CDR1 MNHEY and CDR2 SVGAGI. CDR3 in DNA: TGTGCCAGCAGAAGCCCGGGGCTTCCGCAGTATTTT. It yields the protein CASRSPGLPQYF.

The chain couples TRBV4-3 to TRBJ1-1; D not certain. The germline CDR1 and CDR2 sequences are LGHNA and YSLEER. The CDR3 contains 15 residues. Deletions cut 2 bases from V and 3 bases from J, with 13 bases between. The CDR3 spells CASSQTSRFDTEAFF. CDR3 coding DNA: TGCGCCAGCAGCCAAACGAGCAGGTTTGACACTGAAGCTTTCTTT.

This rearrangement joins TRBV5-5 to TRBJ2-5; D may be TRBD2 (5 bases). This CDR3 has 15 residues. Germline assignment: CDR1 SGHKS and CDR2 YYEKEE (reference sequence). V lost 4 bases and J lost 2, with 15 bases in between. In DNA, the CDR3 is TGTGCCAGCAGCAGCGGCTACAGTAAACAAGAGACCCAGTACTTC. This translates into CASSSGYSKQETQYF.

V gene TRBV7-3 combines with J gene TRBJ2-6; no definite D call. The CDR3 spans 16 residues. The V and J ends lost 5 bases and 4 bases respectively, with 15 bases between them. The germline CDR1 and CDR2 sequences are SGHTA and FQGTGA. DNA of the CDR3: TGTGCCAGCAGCCTCTCCAGGACGCCCGGGGCCAACGTCCTGACTTTC. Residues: CASSLSRTPGANVLTF. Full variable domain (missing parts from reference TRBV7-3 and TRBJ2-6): GAGVSQTPSNKVTEKGKYVELRCDPISGHTALYWYRQSLGQGPEFLIYFQGTGAADDSGLPNDRFFAVRPEGSVSTLKIQRTERGDSAVYLCASSLSRTPGANVLTFGAGSRLTVL.

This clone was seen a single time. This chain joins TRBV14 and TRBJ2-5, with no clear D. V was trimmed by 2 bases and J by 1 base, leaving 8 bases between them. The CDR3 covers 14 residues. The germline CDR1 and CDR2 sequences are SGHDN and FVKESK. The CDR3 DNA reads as TGTGCCAGCAGCCAACTGCCGGTCCAAGAGACCCAGTACTTC. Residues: CASSQLPVQETQYF.

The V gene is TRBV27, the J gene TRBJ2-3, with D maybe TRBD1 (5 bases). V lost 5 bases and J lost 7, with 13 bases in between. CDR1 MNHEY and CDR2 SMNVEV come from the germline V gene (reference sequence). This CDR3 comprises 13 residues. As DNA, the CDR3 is TGTGCCAGCAGTACAGGTGCCACTAATACGCAGTATTTT. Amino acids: CASSTGATNTQYF.